Here is one T cell receptor (beta chain) with its context. Its antigen is currently unknown. Germline CDR1 reads MNHNS; CDR2 reads SASEGT. Trimming at V came to 4 bases and at J to 3 bases, leaving 7 bases not matched to a gene. The CDR3 sequence is 15 residues long. This specimen belongs to a study of beta chain features in type 1 diabetes. Whole-study results and caveats: High TCR expression in some cells could lead to their over-representation in cDNA sequencing. Patients with Type 1 diabetes showed moderately but significantly shorter TCRB CDR3s in all four CD4+ subsets. A definitive answer on HLA type influencing TCRB rearrangement was not reached here.

Sorting based on CD45RO/CCR7/CD25/CD127/CD95/CD27 separated CD4+ naive, central memory, regulatory and stem cell-like memory cells. Expressed TCRB transcripts got sequenced, as all isolated RNA was reverse transcribed. Sequencing was performed with immunoSEQ multiplex PCR; in TCRdb, only in-frame clones are kept and a portion is missing. The sample holds hundreds of thousands of clones, over 12% seen once. The sequenced sample was naive CD4+ T cells from blood. The TCR sequence derives from a man aged 18 to 30 with type 1 diabetes. The chain is built from TRBV6-1 and TRBJ2-7; 9 positions agree with TRBD1. This chain's CDR3 is CASSGTGENFYEQYF. Here the CDR3 DNA reads TGTGCCAGCAGTGGGACAGGGGAAAATTTCTACGAGCAGTACTTC.